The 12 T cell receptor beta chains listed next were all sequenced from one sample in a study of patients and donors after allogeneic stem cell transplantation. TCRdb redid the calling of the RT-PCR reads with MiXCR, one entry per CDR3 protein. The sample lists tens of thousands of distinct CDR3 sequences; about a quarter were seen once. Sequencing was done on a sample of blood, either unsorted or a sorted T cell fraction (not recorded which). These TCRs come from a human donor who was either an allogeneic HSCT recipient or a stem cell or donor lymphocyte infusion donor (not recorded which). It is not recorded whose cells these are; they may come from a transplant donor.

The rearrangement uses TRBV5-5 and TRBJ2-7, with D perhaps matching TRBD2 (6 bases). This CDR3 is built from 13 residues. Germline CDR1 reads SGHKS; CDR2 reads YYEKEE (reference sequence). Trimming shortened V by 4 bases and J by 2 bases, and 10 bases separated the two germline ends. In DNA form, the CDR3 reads TGTGCCAGCAGCCCGACTAGTACCTACGAGCAGTACTTC. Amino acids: CASSPTSTYEQYF.

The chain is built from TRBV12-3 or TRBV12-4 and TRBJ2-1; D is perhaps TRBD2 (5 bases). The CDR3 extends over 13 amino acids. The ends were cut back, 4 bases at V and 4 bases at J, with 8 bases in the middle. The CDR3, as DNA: TGTGCCAGCAGTTACGAGCGGTACAATGAGCAGTTCTTC. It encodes CASSYERYNEQFF.

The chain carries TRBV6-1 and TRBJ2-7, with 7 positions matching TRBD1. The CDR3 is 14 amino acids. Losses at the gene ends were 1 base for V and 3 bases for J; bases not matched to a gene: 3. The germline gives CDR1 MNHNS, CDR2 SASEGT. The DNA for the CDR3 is TGTGCCAGCAGTGAAGTATACAGGGGCTACGAGCAGTACTTC. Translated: CASSEVYRGYEQYF.

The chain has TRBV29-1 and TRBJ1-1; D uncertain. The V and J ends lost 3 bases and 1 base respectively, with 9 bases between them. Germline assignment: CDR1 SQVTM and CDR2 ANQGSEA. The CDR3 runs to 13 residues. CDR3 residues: CSVEGAENTEAFF. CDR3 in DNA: TGCAGCGTTGAGGGAGCGGAGAACACTGAAGCTTTCTTT.

The DNA of the CDR3 is TGCAGTGCTAGAGACTTATTTGGAGGCAATCAGCCCCAGCATTTT. This gives the protein CSARDLFGGNQPQHF. The chain carries TRBV20-1 and TRBJ1-5; no firm D call. The ends were cut back, 0 bases at V and 2 bases at J, with 11 bases in the middle. This CDR3 is 15 amino acids long. Germline loops: CDR1 DFQATT, CDR2 SNEGSKA (reference sequence).

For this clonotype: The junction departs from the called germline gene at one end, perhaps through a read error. CDR3 amino acids: CASSLDNLNTEAIF. Written as DNA, the CDR3 is TGTGCCAGCAGCTTAGATAACTTAAACACTGAAGCTATCTTT. The chain joins TRBV7-2 to TRBJ1-1, with D uncertain. Germline CDR1 reads SGHTA; CDR2 reads FQGNSA. This CDR3 contains 14 residues.

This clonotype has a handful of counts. The CDR3: CASSFEGSGNTIYF. The CDR3 DNA is TGTGCCAGCAGCTTCGAAGGATCTGGAAACACCATATATTTT. This chain links TRBV28 with TRBJ1-3; D gene unclear. This CDR3 has 14 residues. V was trimmed by 6 bases and J by 1 base, leaving 10 bases between them. Germline V gene data show CDR1 as MDHEN and CDR2 as SYDVKM. The whole variable domain, remainder taken from reference TRBV28 and TRBJ1-3, is DVKVTQSSRYLVKRTGEKVFLECVQDMDHENMFWYRQDPGLGLRLIYFSYDVKMKEKGDIPEGYSVSREKKERFSLILESASTNQTSMYLCASSFEGSGNTIYFGEGSWLTVV.

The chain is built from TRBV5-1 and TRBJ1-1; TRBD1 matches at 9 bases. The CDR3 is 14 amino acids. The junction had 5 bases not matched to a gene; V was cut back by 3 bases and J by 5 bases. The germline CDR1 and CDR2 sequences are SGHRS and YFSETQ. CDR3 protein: CASSWRQGGTEAFF. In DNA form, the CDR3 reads TGCGCCAGCAGCTGGAGACAGGGGGGTACTGAAGCTTTCTTT.

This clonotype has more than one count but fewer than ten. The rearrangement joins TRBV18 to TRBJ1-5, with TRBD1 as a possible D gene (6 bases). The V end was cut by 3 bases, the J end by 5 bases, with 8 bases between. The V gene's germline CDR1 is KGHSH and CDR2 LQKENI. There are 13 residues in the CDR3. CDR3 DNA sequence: TGTGCCAGCTCACCGGACAGAGATCAGCCCCAGCATTTT. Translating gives CASSPDRDQPQHF.

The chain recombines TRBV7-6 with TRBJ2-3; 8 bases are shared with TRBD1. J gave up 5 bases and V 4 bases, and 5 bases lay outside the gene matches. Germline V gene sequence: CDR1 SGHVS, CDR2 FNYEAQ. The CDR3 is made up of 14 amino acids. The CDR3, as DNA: TGTGCCAGCAGCTGGCGACAGGGGAGAGATACGCAGTATTTT. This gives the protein CASSWRQGRDTQYF.

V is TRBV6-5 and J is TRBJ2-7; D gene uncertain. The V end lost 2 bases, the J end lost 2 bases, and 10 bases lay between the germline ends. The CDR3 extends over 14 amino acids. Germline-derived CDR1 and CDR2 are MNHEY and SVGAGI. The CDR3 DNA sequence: TGTGCCAGCAGTTACCGGATCGGTACCTACGAGCAGTACTTC. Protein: CASSYRIGTYEQYF.

CDR3 residues: CATSPGGQNEKLFF. In DNA, the CDR3 is TGTGCCACCTCCCCAGGGGGCCAAAATGAAAAACTGTTTTTT. The chain carries TRBV10-3 and TRBJ1-4; TRBD1 matches at 8 bases. Looked up from germline, CDR1 is ENHRY and CDR2 is SYGVKD. The ends lost 10 bases at V and 5 bases at J; junction bases unmatched: 9. This CDR3 spans 14 amino acids.